This TCR beta chain stems from a study of shared clonotypes between healthy human individuals. Comments on this clone: Other DNA variants within this sample encode the same CDR3.

CDR3 length: 14 amino acids. CDR1 is LGHNA, CDR2 YSLEER, per germline. V shed 0 bases and J shed 7 bases, with 13 bases lying between them. Assay: immunoSEQ multiplex PCR; the TCRdb copy retains only in-frame clones and omits some. The repertoire holds about 1.5 million clones, roughly 98% seen once, with around 0.47% in the top ten. This clonotype was sampled from a man aged 25 to 40 in good health. Input material: naive CD4+ T cells sorted from blood. Subset noted: CD45RA+ positively selected. V gene TRBV4-3 combines with J gene TRBJ2-7; no firm D call. CDR3 in amino acids: CASSQDPTSDEQYF. The CDR3 DNA sequence: TGCGCCAGCAGCCAAGATCCTACGAGTGATGAGCAGTACTTC.